Each of the 27 T cell receptor beta chains below was sequenced from the same sample in a study of blood T cell repertoires in COVID-19. Assay: immunoSEQ multiplex PCR; the TCRdb copy retains only in-frame clones and omits some. The sample lists about 330,000 clones; about nine tenths were seen once. The material sequenced was PBMCs or T cells enriched from blood (not recorded which). All receptors come from a woman under 30 who had recovered from COVID-19.

V is TRBV11-2 and J is TRBJ2-1; 8 nucleotides agree with TRBD2. Losses at the gene ends were 5 bases for V and 0 bases for J; bases not matched to a gene: 3. Germline assignment: CDR1 SGHAT and CDR2 FQNNGV. The CDR3 is made up of 15 amino acids. CDR3 in amino acids: CASSPGTSSYNEQFF. In DNA form, the CDR3 reads TGTGCCAGCAGCCCCGGGACTAGCTCCTACAATGAGCAGTTCTTC. Full variable domain (rest looked up from reference TRBV11-2 and TRBJ2-1): EAGVAQSPRYKIIEKRQSVAFWCNPISGHATLYWYQQILGQGPKLLIQFQNNGVVDDSQLPKDRFSAERLKGVDSTLKIQPAKLEDSAVYLCASSPGTSSYNEQFFGPGTRLTVL.

The chain couples TRBV3-1 (or the pseudogene TRBV3-2) to TRBJ2-3; possibly TRBD2 for D (7 bases). The CDR3 consists of 13 residues. Germline CDR1 LGHDT, CDR2 YNNKEL (reference sequence). Trimming stripped 5 bases from V and 3 bases from J, with 9 bases between. CDR3 residues: CASSGGATDTQYF. In DNA form, the CDR3 reads TGTGCCAGCAGCGGGGGGGCAACAGATACGCAGTATTTT.

The V call is TRBV7-3, the J call TRBJ2-7; 7 bases line up with TRBD1. Germline V gene sequence: CDR1 SGHTA, CDR2 FQGTGA. The CDR3 is made up of 14 amino acids. V lost 2 bases, J lost 6 bases, and 7 bases stayed unmatched. The chain's CDR3 is CASSLDRVVPEQYF. CDR3 in DNA: TGTGCCAGCAGCTTAGACAGGGTGGTTCCCGAGCAGTACTTC.

This clone was seen a single time. The chain couples TRBV4-1 to TRBJ1-4, with TRBD1 identical over 9 bases. The germline gives CDR1 MGHRA, CDR2 YSYEKL. J was trimmed by 8 bases and V by 3 bases; bases with no gene match: 16. The CDR3 has 18 residues. CDR3 sequence: CASSQSGTGNKLKEKLFF. CDR3 nucleotide sequence: TGCGCCAGCAGCCAGTCCGGGACAGGGAACAAGCTTAAGGAAAAACTGTTTTTT.

The V gene is TRBV6-5, the J gene TRBJ2-7; D unresolved. V lost 3 bases and J lost 5, with 8 bases in between. CDR1 MNHEY and CDR2 SVGAGI come from the germline V gene. This CDR3 comprises 12 residues. CDR3 region: CASSYDGDEQYF. The CDR3 DNA reads as TGTGCCAGCAGTTATGATGGAGACGAGCAGTACTTC.

The chain couples TRBV10-3 to TRBJ1-5; D might be TRBD1 (6 bases). Trimming left V 3 bases short and J 2 bases short, with 11 bases between. CDR1 and CDR2 (germline): ENHRY, SYGVKD. The CDR3 covers 15 residues. The CDR3 spells CAISEGGGGNQPQHF. DNA of the CDR3: TGTGCCATCAGTGAAGGGGGAGGGGGCAATCAGCCCCAGCATTTT.

The genes are TRBV11-2 and TRBJ2-2, with 7 nucleotides matching TRBD2. The germline V gene encodes CDR1 SGHAT and CDR2 FQNNGV. This CDR3 comprises 15 residues. The J segment lost 6 bases and the V segment lost 4 bases, leaving 8 bases of the junction unmatched. The CDR3 sequence: CASSWGGVVAGELFF. The DNA for the CDR3 is TGTGCCAGCAGCTGGGGAGGGGTGGTCGCCGGGGAGCTGTTTTTT.

The chain uses TRBV19 and TRBJ2-1, with a weak D call TRBD2 (6 bases). The ends were cut back, 3 bases at V and 7 bases at J, with 16 bases in the middle. Looked up from germline, CDR1 is LNHDA and CDR2 is SQIVND (reference sequence). This CDR3 has 15 residues. CDR3 bases: TGTGCCAGTAGTATTTCGCGGGGCCCGAGGAATGAGCAGTTCTTC. Protein product: CASSISRGPRNEQFF.

This chain links TRBV5-1 with TRBJ2-6; D not certain. Trimming took off 5 bases at V and 0 bases at J, with 12 bases between the two ends. The germline gives CDR1 SGHRS, CDR2 YFSETQ. CDR3 length equals 16 residues. The CDR3, as DNA: TGCGCCAGCAGAGTTACGCCGAGCTCTGGGGCCAACGTCCTGACTTTC. Translation: CASRVTPSSGANVLTF.

The chain uses TRBV7-2 and TRBJ2-7, with D perhaps TRBD1 (5 bases). V was pared by 5 bases and J by 0 bases, with 11 bases between. The CDR3 loop spans 14 amino acids. Germline V gene lookup returns CDR1 SGHTA and CDR2 FQGNSA. Here the CDR3 DNA reads TGTGCCAGCAGCACAGGACAACACTCCTACGAGCAGTACTTC. Translated, it gives CASSTGQHSYEQYF.

This sequence joins TRBV6-5 and TRBJ1-2; D uncertain. Trimming cost V 4 bases and J 7 bases, with 19 bases left between them. This CDR3 is 15 amino acids long. The germline gives CDR1 MNHEY, CDR2 SVGAGI. The CDR3 region is CASSSLLPGIGGYTF. In DNA form, the CDR3 reads TGTGCCAGCAGTTCCCTTTTACCGGGAATCGGTGGCTACACCTTC.

This chain connects TRBV20-1 to TRBJ2-7, with a possible D match to TRBD2 (5 bases). CDR3 length equals 15 residues. CDR1 is DFQATT, CDR2 SNEGSKA, per germline (reference sequence). V dropped 3 bases and J dropped 3 bases, with 18 bases sitting between them. CDR3 bases: TGCAGTGCTAGTTCTGGACTCACGAGGGTCTACGAGCAGTACTTC. Translating gives CSASSGLTRVYEQYF.

V gene TRBV5-1 combines with J gene TRBJ1-6; the D gene is possibly TRBD1 (6 bases). Germline V gene sequence: CDR1 SGHRS, CDR2 YFSETQ. The CDR3 loop spans 15 amino acids. V gave up 5 bases and J gave up 5 bases, with 14 bases separating them. In DNA form, the CDR3 reads TGCGCCAGCAGAGTACAGGGCAACGATAATTCACCCCTCCACTTT. It yields the protein CASRVQGNDNSPLHF.

V usage is TRBV5-1 and J usage is TRBJ2-7, with D unresolved. V lost 4 bases, J lost 2 bases, and 4 bases lay in between. The CDR3 covers 11 residues. Germline V gives CDR1 SGHRS, CDR2 YFSETQ. The CDR3 sequence: CASSGAYEQYF. In DNA, the CDR3 is TGCGCCAGCAGCGGAGCCTACGAGCAGTACTTC.

V usage is TRBV30 and J usage is TRBJ2-5; 7 bases agree with TRBD1. Germline V gene lookup returns CDR1 GTSNPN and CDR2 SVGIG (reference sequence). CDR3 size: 13 residues. V lost 1 base to trimming and J lost 6 bases; unmatched junction nucleotides: 5. The CDR3 sequence: CAWSAQGLQTQYF. The DNA of the CDR3 is TGTGCCTGGAGTGCACAGGGGTTGCAGACCCAGTACTTC.

V and J are TRBV2 and TRBJ1-1; 9 positions match TRBD1. This CDR3 is 17 amino acids long. The trim removed 8 bases at V and 5 bases at J, leaving 18 bases unmatched. Germline CDR1 is SNHLY and CDR2 is FYNNEI. The CDR3 spells CASDTKAGQGRGTEAFF. Written as DNA, the CDR3 is TGTGCCAGCGATACAAAAGCGGGACAGGGACGTGGTACTGAAGCTTTCTTT.

This clone was observed a few times. J is TRBJ2-1 and V is TRBV18; possible D gene TRBD2, 6 bases. Trimming removed 2 bases at V and 6 bases at J, with 14 bases between. Germline CDR1 and CDR2: KGHSH and LQKENI. CDR3 length equals 15 residues. The CDR3 sequence is CASSPGRPDVNEQFF. CDR3 in DNA: TGTGCCAGCTCACCAGGGAGGCCTGACGTCAATGAGCAGTTCTTC. The variable domain in full, completed from reference TRBV18 and TRBJ2-1, reads NAGVMQNPRHLVRRRGQEARLRCSPMKGHSHVYWYRQLPEEGLKFMVYLQKENIIDESGMPKERFSAEFPKEGPSILRIQQVVRGDSAAYFCASSPGRPDVNEQFFGPGTRLTVL.

DNA of the CDR3: TGTGCCAGCAGTTCTCCGGGACAGGGCGCCAATGAAAAACTGTTTTTT. Its protein product is CASSSPGQGANEKLFF. V is TRBV28 and J is TRBJ1-4; 9 positions match TRBD1. Per germline, CDR1 MDHEN and CDR2 SYDVKM. The ends lost 4 bases at V and 5 bases at J; junction bases unmatched: 8. The CDR3 consists of 16 residues.

V gene TRBV6-1 combines with J gene TRBJ2-2; no clear D gene. Germline loops: CDR1 MNHNS, CDR2 SASEGT. Trimming pared 3 bases from V and 0 bases from J, leaving 8 bases between. The CDR3 has 15 amino acids. CDR3 sequence reads: CASSDKPTNTGELFF. CDR3 sequence (DNA): TGTGCCAGCAGTGACAAGCCTACGAACACCGGGGAGCTGTTTTTT.

The chain carries TRBV5-1 and TRBJ1-1; no definite D call. Germline CDR1 is SGHRS and CDR2 is YFSETQ. With 3 bases removed from V and 0 bases from J, the gap between germline ends came to 15 bases. The CDR3 contains 16 residues. Written as DNA, the CDR3 is TGCGCCAGCAGCTCCCTATCGAGCACCATGAACACTGAAGCTTTCTTT. Encoded protein: CASSSLSSTMNTEAFF.

The V and J genes are TRBV28 and TRBJ1-2; the D is unclear. The V end lost 2 bases, the J end lost 9 bases, and 22 bases lay between the germline ends. CDR3 length: 16 residues. Germline CDR1 reads MDHEN; CDR2 reads SYDVKM. CDR3 protein: CASSLARAAVTTRYTF. CDR3 in DNA: TGTGCCAGCAGTTTAGCCCGCGCAGCCGTTACTACTCGCTACACCTTC.

The chain employs TRBV30 and TRBJ2-7; 8 bases align to TRBD2. The germline V gene encodes CDR1 GTSNPN and CDR2 SVGIG (reference sequence). V was pared by 1 base and J by 8 bases, with 7 bases of the junction left unmatched. This CDR3 is built from 13 residues. CDR3 coding DNA: TGTGCCTGGAGTGAGGAGCGGGAGAGTCAGCAGTACTTC. It is translated as CAWSEERESQQYF.

The chain recombines TRBV18 with TRBJ2-2, with TRBD1 matching 7 bases. CDR1 is KGHSH, CDR2 LQKENI, per germline. The V gene end was trimmed by 2 bases and the J gene end by 1 base; junction bases not matched to a gene: 1. CDR3 length: 15 residues. The CDR3 loop reads CASSPGDRNTGELFF. The DNA of the CDR3 is TGTGCCAGCTCACCAGGGGACAGGAACACCGGGGAGCTGTTTTTT.

A word on this clone: An end of the junction does not agree with germline; a read error may underlie this. This chain connects TRBV6-5 to TRBJ1-2, with unresolved D. CDR1 and CDR2 from the germline V gene are MNHEY and SVGAGI. The CDR3 consists of 13 residues. CDR3: CASRSPFNYGYTF. The CDR3 DNA reads TGTGCCAGCAGATCTCCCTTTAACTATGGCTACACCTTT.

The chain carries TRBV19 and TRBJ2-3; 14 nucleotides line up with TRBD2. This CDR3 contains 18 residues. V lost 4 bases and J lost 2; bases outside the gene matches: 8. CDR1 and CDR2 from the germline V gene are LNHDA and SQIVND (reference sequence). The chain's CDR3 is CASSTRLAGGELTDTQYF. The CDR3 DNA reads as TGTGCCAGTAGTACGCGACTAGCGGGGGGGGAGCTCACAGATACGCAGTATTTT.

V and J are TRBV30 and TRBJ1-1, with 8 positions matching TRBD1. Germline CDR1 and CDR2: GTSNPN and SVGIG (reference sequence). The CDR3 is made up of 16 amino acids. The junction had 14 bases not matched to a gene; V was cut back by 3 bases and J by 5 bases. The CDR3 protein is CAWSEPVRDRRTEAFF. In nucleotides, the CDR3 is TGTGCCTGGAGCGAGCCGGTGAGGGACAGGAGGACTGAAGCTTTCTTT.

The rearrangement links TRBV6-4 to TRBJ1-1; 8 positions match TRBD1. The germline CDR1 and CDR2 sequences are MRHNA and SNTAGT. The V segment lost 5 bases and the J segment 4 bases; nucleotides outside the gene matches: 9. The CDR3 spans 15 residues. CDR3 region: CASSRVRGPGTEAFF. Written as DNA, the CDR3 is TGTGCCAGCAGTCGTGTCAGGGGGCCCGGCACTGAAGCTTTCTTT.